The 28 T cell receptor beta chains given below trace back to one sample, sequenced in a study of blood T cell repertoires in COVID-19. Produced via immunoSEQ multiplex PCR; TCRdb's table is partial and in-frame only. In the table there are about 300,000 clones, around 92% of which are singletons. Sequences were obtained from PBMCs or T cells enriched from blood (not recorded which). All receptors come from a woman aged 50 to 60 who had been exposed to COVID-19.

The V gene is TRBV11-2, the J gene TRBJ1-3; D remains unclear. Germline V CDR1 and CDR2: SGHAT, FQNNGV. The V gene lost 5 bases and the J gene lost 0 bases, with 8 bases spanning the gap. This CDR3 contains 14 residues. The CDR3 region is CASSVVPSGNTIYF. For the CDR3, the DNA is TGTGCCAGCAGCGTCGTCCCCTCTGGAAACACCATATATTTT.

This clone was seen a handful of times. This chain uses TRBV5-1 with TRBJ2-7, with 10 bases aligning to TRBD2. The CDR3 is 14 amino acids. In germline, CDR1 is SGHRS, CDR2 YFSETQ. V shed 2 bases, J shed 5 bases, and the junction held 4 bases outside the gene matches. CDR3 coding DNA: TGCGCCAGCAGCTTTTCTAGCGGGGGCAACGAGCAGTACTTC. Protein product: CASSFSSGGNEQYF.

The chain employs TRBV7-2 and TRBJ2-7, with D tentatively TRBD1 (6 bases). V was cut by 5 bases and J by 1 base, with 18 bases left in between. There are 16 residues in the CDR3. CDR1 is SGHTA and CDR2 is FQGNSA in the germline V gene. This chain's CDR3 is CASSAHRESYSYEQYF. For the CDR3, the DNA is TGTGCCAGCAGCGCTCACAGGGAGTCCTATTCCTACGAGCAGTACTTC.

This clone occurred once. The V gene is TRBV5-1, the J gene TRBJ2-5; the match to TRBD2 covers 8 bases. The length of the CDR3 is 15 residues. Trimming at V came to 0 bases and at J to 4 bases, leaving 5 bases not matched to a gene. Germline CDR1 SGHRS, CDR2 YFSETQ. CDR3 bases: TGCGCCAGCAGCTTGGGACGGGGGGGCGGAGAGACCCAGTACTTC. Translating gives CASSLGRGGGETQYF. Based on the CDR3 plus reference TRBV5-1 and TRBJ2-5, the full variable domain is KAGVTQTPRYLIKTRGQQVTLSCSPISGHRSVSWYQQTPGQGLQFLFEYFSETQRNKGNFPGRFSGRQFSNSRSEMNVSTLELGDSALYLCASSLGRGGGETQYFGPGTRLLVL.

The J gene is TRBJ2-7, the V gene TRBV7-8; tentative D call: TRBD2 (6 bases). Trimming removed 1 base at V and 5 bases at J, with 12 bases between. Germline V lookup: CDR1 SGHVS, CDR2 FQNEAQ. This CDR3 comprises 14 residues. CDR3 protein: CASSLGGASHEQYF. The CDR3 region has the DNA TGTGCCAGCAGCTTAGGCGGGGCTTCTCACGAGCAGTACTTC.

The count of this clone is one. This sequence joins TRBV30 and TRBJ1-1; 9 bases fit TRBD1. The germline V gene encodes CDR1 GTSNPN and CDR2 SVGIG (reference sequence). This CDR3 is 14 amino acids long. Trimming took 1 base from V and 8 from J; bases not matched to a gene: 8. The CDR3 loop is CAWSGIGTGTEAFF. The CDR3 coding sequence is TGTGCCTGGAGTGGTATCGGGACAGGGACAGAAGCTTTCTTT.

The J gene is TRBJ1-3, the V gene TRBV5-1; tentatively, D is TRBD1 (6 bases). Trimming shortened V by 0 bases and J by 4 bases, and 11 bases separated the two germline ends. The CDR3 is made up of 15 amino acids. CDR1 is SGHRS and CDR2 is YFSETQ in the germline V gene. In nucleotides, the CDR3 is TGCGCCAGCAGCTTGGAGGGGGATGCGGGAAACACCATATATTTT. Translation gives CASSLEGDAGNTIYF.

The chain carries TRBV3-1 (or the pseudogene TRBV3-2) and TRBJ1-5, with D perhaps matching TRBD1 (5 bases). Germline lookup yields CDR1 LGHDT and CDR2 YNNKEL (reference sequence). V dropped 0 bases and J dropped 2 bases, with 17 bases sitting between them. The CDR3 has 18 amino acids. The CDR3: CASSQESLRTGGNQPQHF. CDR3 coding DNA: TGTGCCAGCAGCCAAGAGTCTCTGAGAACGGGGGGCAATCAGCCCCAGCATTTT.

The J gene is TRBJ1-2, the V gene TRBV7-2; D is perhaps TRBD1 (6 bases). V was trimmed by 10 bases and J by 2 bases, leaving 17 bases between them. Germline V gene data show CDR1 as SGHTA and CDR2 as FQGNSA. The CDR3 totals 14 residues. The CDR3 bases are TGTGCCACCGCTGGGACACAGACAAACTATGGCTACACCTTC. This translates into CATAGTQTNYGYTF.

The chain employs TRBV7-9 and TRBJ2-7; D uncertain. Deletions cut 8 bases from V and 4 bases from J, with 15 bases between. Germline V gene sequence: CDR1 SEHNR, CDR2 FQNEAQ (reference sequence). The CDR3 spans 13 residues. The CDR3 bases are TGTGCCAGCCTCAAGTTGGGCGATTACGAGCAGTACTTC. Its protein product is CASLKLGDYEQYF.

The chain has TRBV5-1 and TRBJ2-2; 10 nucleotides match TRBD1. The CDR3 is made up of 18 amino acids. Trimming cost V 4 bases and J 3 bases; bases outside gene matches: 12. Germline CDR1 and CDR2: SGHRS and YFSETQ. The CDR3 is CASSPRQGARGDTGELFF. CDR3 DNA sequence: TGCGCCAGCAGCCCCAGACAGGGGGCGCGAGGCGACACCGGGGAGCTGTTTTTT.

This clone was observed once. The chain links TRBV28 to TRBJ2-2; 8 positions agree with TRBD1. Per the germline V gene, CDR1 is MDHEN and CDR2 is SYDVKM. The CDR3 consists of 14 residues. Trimming cost V 5 bases and J 3 bases; bases outside gene matches: 2. CDR3 DNA: TGTGCCAGCAGTGACAGGGGTTACACCGGGGAGCTGTTTTTT. Its protein is CASSDRGYTGELFF.

V usage is TRBV27 and J usage is TRBJ2-7; TRBD2 is a possible D gene (6 bases). This CDR3 contains 14 residues. Germline CDR1 is MNHEY and CDR2 is SMNVEV (reference sequence). V was shortened by 0 bases and J by 3 bases, with 9 bases between the two germline ends. The CDR3 bases are TGTGCCAGCAGTTTATCGAGGACTAACTACGAGCAGTACTTC. Translated, it gives CASSLSRTNYEQYF.

V and J are TRBV2 and TRBJ1-3; D gene unclear. The CDR3 runs 14 residues. In germline, CDR1 is SNHLY, CDR2 FYNNEI. V gave up 8 bases and J gave up 1 base, with 12 bases separating them. The CDR3 region is CASHSSASGNTIYF. The CDR3 region has the DNA TGTGCCAGCCACTCGAGTGCATCTGGAAACACCATATATTTT.

This chain joins TRBV29-1 and TRBJ1-1; D possibly corresponds to TRBD1 (5 bases). CDR3 length equals 13 residues. Germline lookup yields CDR1 SQVTM and CDR2 ANQGSEA. Trimming pared 7 bases from V and 0 bases from J, leaving 12 bases between. This CDR3 reads CSADSPMNTEAFF. CDR3 DNA: TGCAGCGCCGACAGTCCTATGAACACTGAAGCTTTCTTT.

J is TRBJ2-7 and V is TRBV2; weak D call: TRBD1 (6 bases). The CDR3 sequence is 11 residues long. Trimming removed 8 bases at V and 5 bases at J, with 10 bases between. CDR1 SNHLY and CDR2 FYNNEI come from the germline V gene. CDR3 sequence (DNA): TGTGCCAGCGGGACATTCCACGAGCAGTACTTC. This sequence encodes CASGTFHEQYF.

The chain links TRBV5-1 to TRBJ2-2; 8 bases match TRBD1. Germline CDR1 and CDR2: SGHRS and YFSETQ. V shed 3 bases and J 0 bases; nucleotides not matched to a gene: 10. The CDR3 extends over 18 amino acids. The CDR3 protein is CASSSGTGRLANTGELFF. CDR3 sequence (DNA): TGCGCCAGCAGCTCGGGGACAGGCCGATTAGCGAACACCGGGGAGCTGTTTTTT.

Here the CDR3 reads CASRETGTGETQYF. The CDR3 DNA sequence: TGTGCCAGCAGGGAGACAGGAACGGGGGAGACCCAGTACTTC. The chain couples TRBV3-1 (or the pseudogene TRBV3-2) to TRBJ2-5; D may be TRBD1 (6 bases). This CDR3 spans 14 amino acids. CDR1 is LGHDT and CDR2 is YNNKEL in the germline V gene (reference sequence). Trimming shortened V by 6 bases and J by 5 bases, and 16 bases separated the two germline ends.

The chain combines TRBV28 with TRBJ2-3; 10 nucleotides match TRBD2. Trimming removed 7 bases from V and 6 bases from J; junction bases left unmatched: 7. The CDR3 is 14 residues long. Germline-derived CDR1 and CDR2 are MDHEN and SYDVKM. CDR3 in DNA: TGTGCCAGCAAGCTAGCGGGGGACGCGGATACGCAGTATTTT. Protein product: CASKLAGDADTQYF.

The V and J genes are TRBV24-1 and TRBJ2-3, with TRBD2 matching over 8 bases. This CDR3 is 17 amino acids long. Germline V lookup: CDR1 KGHDR, CDR2 SFDVKD. Trimming cost V 4 bases and J 2 bases; bases outside gene matches: 10. The CDR3 protein is CATSDRTSFGDTDTQYF. The DNA for the CDR3 is TGTGCCACCAGTGACCGGACTAGCTTCGGGGACACAGATACGCAGTATTTT.

The V call is TRBV28, the J call TRBJ2-7; no clear D gene. This CDR3 spans 12 amino acids. The V and J ends lost 8 bases and 4 bases respectively, with 12 bases between them. The germline V gene has CDR1 MDHEN and CDR2 SYDVKM. Written as DNA, the CDR3 is TGTGCCAGCTCCCTGGGCCTATACGAGCAGTACTTC. Translation gives CASSLGLYEQYF.

This clone was observed a few times. CDR3 coding DNA: TGTGCCAGCAGAGGGCGGGGAGGTAGAGATACGCAGTATTTT. It translates to CASRGRGGRDTQYF. The gene calls are TRBV7-8 and TRBJ2-3; D is possibly TRBD2 (6 bases). CDR3 size: 14 residues. V shed 6 bases and J shed 5 bases, with 15 bases lying between them. Germline CDR1 SGHVS, CDR2 FQNEAQ.

This clone came up a few times. The CDR3 bases are TGTGCCAGCAGTCCCACCGGCGGACAGGGTACCCCCTATGGCTACACCTTC. It is translated as CASSPTGGQGTPYGYTF. The V gene is TRBV27, the J gene TRBJ1-2; TRBD1 agrees at 8 bases. V lost 5 bases to trimming and J lost 4 bases; unmatched junction nucleotides: 15. Per the germline V gene, CDR1 is MNHEY and CDR2 is SMNVEV (reference sequence). The CDR3 has 17 amino acids.

The rearrangement joins TRBV9 to TRBJ2-4, with D perhaps TRBD2 (5 bases). Trimming left V 4 bases short and J 8 bases short, with 19 bases between. This CDR3 region has 15 residues. Germline V lookup: CDR1 SGDLS, CDR2 YYNGEE. DNA of the CDR3: TGTGCCAGCAGCAGAGCCGGGGAATATCGGGACATTCAGTACTTC. It translates to CASSRAGEYRDIQYF.

The V gene is TRBV4-2, the J gene TRBJ1-4, with D uncertain. V shed 0 bases and J shed 0 bases, with 5 bases lying between them. CDR1 and CDR2 (germline): LGHNA, YNFKEQ. The CDR3 spans 15 residues. The CDR3 here is CASSQDLPTNEKLFF. CDR3 DNA sequence: TGTGCCAGCAGCCAAGACCTACCAACTAATGAAAAACTGTTTTTT.

The rearrangement uses TRBV28 and TRBJ2-1, with 7 bases matching TRBD1. The germline gives CDR1 MDHEN, CDR2 SYDVKM. The CDR3 runs to 11 residues. Germline trimming cut 5 bases from V and 12 bases from J; bases unmatched to any gene: 4. The CDR3 spells CASSRNRGQFF. The CDR3 bases are TGTGCCAGCAGTCGAAACAGGGGGCAGTTCTTC. The full variable domain, its missing parts supplied by reference TRBV28 and TRBJ2-1, is DVKVTQSSRYLVKRTGEKVFLECVQDMDHENMFWYRQDPGLGLRLIYFSYDVKMKEKGDIPEGYSVSREKKERFSLILESASTNQTSMYLCASSRNRGQFFGPGTRLTVL.

The V and J genes are TRBV2 and TRBJ1-4; 10 nucleotides match TRBD1. Germline loops: CDR1 SNHLY, CDR2 FYNNEI. V trimming: 7 bases; J trimming: 2 bases; junction bases outside the gene matches: 10. The CDR3 has 17 amino acids. Here the CDR3 reads CASNTDRGYSTNEKLFF. Here the CDR3 DNA reads TGTGCCAGCAATACGGACAGGGGGTATTCGACTAATGAAAAACTGTTTTTT.

The rearrangement links TRBV19 to TRBJ2-7, with D perhaps matching TRBD1 (6 bases). This CDR3 has 13 residues. CDR1 and CDR2 (germline): LNHDA, SQIVND (reference sequence). Trimming took off 4 bases at V and 3 bases at J, with 10 bases between the two ends. In nucleotides, the CDR3 is TGTGCCAGTAGTACAGGGGTGAGCTACGAGCAGTACTTC. Its protein product is CASSTGVSYEQYF.